The rows below give T cell receptor beta chains drawn from one sample of a study of T-cell reconstitution after alpha-beta-depleted transplantation in children. TCRdb re-derived calls from the PCR reads in MiXCR, one entry per CDR3 protein. Of 100,000 or so distinct CDR3 sequences in the sample, 15% to 19% were seen once. Sample: PBMCs, mostly from graft donor cells, taken 180 days after TCRalphabeta/CD19-depleted stem cell transplant. These receptors all stem from a male patient aged 2 to 10 who had a stem cell transplant for acute lymphoblastic leukemia, so the T cells may come from the graft donor. CDR3s include the opening cysteine and the closing phenylalanine or tryptophan. The D gene is left open where the match is weak. Some rows have no size entry. The others give once, few or many, or a class for an expanded clone.

d_call	clone_size	v_call	j_call	cdr3_nt	cdr3_aa
TRBD1	few	TRBV6-4	TRBJ2-1	TGTGCCAGCCGGCGGGACAGGGGTACCTACAATGAGCAGTTCTTC	CASRRDRGTYNEQFF
TRBD2	-	TRBV20-1	TRBJ2-1	TGCAGCGCGGAGAGGCGGGGGTTCTACAATGAGCAGTTCTTC	CSAERRGFYNEQFF
TRBD1	-	TRBV27	TRBJ1-1	TGTGCCAGCAGATATGGGGGACAGGGTAGTGAAGCTTTCTTT	CASRYGGQGSEAFF
-	few	TRBV20-1	TRBJ1-1	TGCAGTGCTCCCGAGGCCGGAAGGAACACTGAAGCTTTCTTT	CSAPEAGRNTEAFF
TRBD1	few	TRBV9	TRBJ1-4	TGTGCCAGCAGCATCGGACAGGCAACTAATGAAAAACTGTTTTTT	CASSIGQATNEKLFF
-	-	TRBV29-1	TRBJ2-5	TGCAGCTCCCAGCTGGGCCAAGAGACCCAGTACTTC	CSSQLGQETQYF
-	few	TRBV29-1	TRBJ2-2	TGCAGCGTTGCGCCATCTGGGAACACCGGGGAGCTGTTTTTT	CSVAPSGNTGELFF
TRBD1	-	TRBV7-2	TRBJ1-2	TGTGCCAGCAGCCCACGACAGGGGGCGCGTGGCTACACCTTC	CASSPRQGARGYTF
-	few	TRBV28	TRBJ2-5	TGTGCCAGCAGTTTAGGCGGGGCGCGGCAAGAGACCCAGTACTTC	CASSLGGARQETQYF
-	many	TRBV20-1	TRBJ2-1	TGCAGTGCTCATGGGGCGGCCAACTACAATGAGCAGTTCTTC	CSAHGAANYNEQFF
-	many	TRBV6-6	TRBJ1-2	TGTGCCAGCAGTAGGGACGGCTACACCTTC	CASSRDGYTF
TRBD1	few	TRBV3-1	TRBJ2-7	TGTGCCAGCAGCCAAGTCCCGGGACAGTCCTACGAGCAGTACTTC	CASSQVPGQSYEQYF
-	few	TRBV18	TRBJ1-1	TGTGCCAGCGCCGTGGAGATGAACACTGAAGCTTTCTTT	CASAVEMNTEAFF
TRBD2	once	TRBV12-3/TRBV12-4	TRBJ2-5	TGTGCCAGCAGTTTACCCGGACTAGCGGGGGCCCTCGGGGAGACCCAGTACTTC	CASSLPGLAGALGETQYF
-	-	TRBV7-2	TRBJ2-2	TGTGCCAGCAGCCGGGGACCGTACACCGGGGAGCTGTTTTTT	CASSRGPYTGELFF
TRBD1	many	TRBV7-9	TRBJ2-3	TGTGCCAGCAGGCGGACAGGGGCAGGAGATACGCAGTATTTT	CASRRTGAGDTQYF
TRBD1	-	TRBV11-2	TRBJ2-5	TGTGCCAGCAGCCTGAGAGGGGGCCCTAGAAGCGAGACCCAGTACTTC	CASSLRGGPRSETQYF